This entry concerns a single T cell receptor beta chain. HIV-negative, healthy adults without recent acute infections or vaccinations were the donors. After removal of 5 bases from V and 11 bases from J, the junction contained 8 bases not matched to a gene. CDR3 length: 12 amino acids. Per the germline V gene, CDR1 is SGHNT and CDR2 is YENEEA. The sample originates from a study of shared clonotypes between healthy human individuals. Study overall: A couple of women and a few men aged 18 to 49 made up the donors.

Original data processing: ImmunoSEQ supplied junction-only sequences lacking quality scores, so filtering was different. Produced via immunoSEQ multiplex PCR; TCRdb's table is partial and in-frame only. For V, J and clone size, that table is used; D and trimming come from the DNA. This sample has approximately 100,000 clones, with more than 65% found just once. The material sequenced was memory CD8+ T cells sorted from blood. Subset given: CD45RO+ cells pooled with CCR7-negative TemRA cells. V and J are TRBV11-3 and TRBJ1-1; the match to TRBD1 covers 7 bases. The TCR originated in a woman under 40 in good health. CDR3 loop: CASSKGEGAAFF. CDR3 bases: TGTGCCAGCAGCAAAGGGGAGGGGGCGGCTTTCTTT.